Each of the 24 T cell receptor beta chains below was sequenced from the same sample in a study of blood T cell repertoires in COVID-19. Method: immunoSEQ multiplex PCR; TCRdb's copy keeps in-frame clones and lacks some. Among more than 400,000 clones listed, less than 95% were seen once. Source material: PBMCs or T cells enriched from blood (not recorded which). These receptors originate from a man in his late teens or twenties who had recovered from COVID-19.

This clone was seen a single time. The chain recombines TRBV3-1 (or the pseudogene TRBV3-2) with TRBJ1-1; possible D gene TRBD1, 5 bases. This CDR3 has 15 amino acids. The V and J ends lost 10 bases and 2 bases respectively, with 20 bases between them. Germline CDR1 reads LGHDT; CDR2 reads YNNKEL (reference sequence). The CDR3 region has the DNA TGTGCCATCACTGGGGGGGTCGGAGGCAACACTGAAGCTTTCTTT. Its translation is CAITGGVGGNTEAFF.

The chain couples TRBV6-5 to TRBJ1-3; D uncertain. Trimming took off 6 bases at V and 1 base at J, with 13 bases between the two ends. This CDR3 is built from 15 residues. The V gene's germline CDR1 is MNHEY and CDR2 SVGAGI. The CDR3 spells CASSGSRSSGNTIYF. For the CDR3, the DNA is TGTGCCAGCAGCGGGTCCCGTTCGTCTGGAAACACCATATATTTT.

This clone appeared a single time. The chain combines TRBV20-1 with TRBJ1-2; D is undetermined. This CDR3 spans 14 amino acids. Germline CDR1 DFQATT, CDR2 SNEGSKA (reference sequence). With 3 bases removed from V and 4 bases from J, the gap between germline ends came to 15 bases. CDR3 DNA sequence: TGCAGTGCTAGTGGCCCCACAGATATCTATGGCTACACCTTC. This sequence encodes CSASGPTDIYGYTF.

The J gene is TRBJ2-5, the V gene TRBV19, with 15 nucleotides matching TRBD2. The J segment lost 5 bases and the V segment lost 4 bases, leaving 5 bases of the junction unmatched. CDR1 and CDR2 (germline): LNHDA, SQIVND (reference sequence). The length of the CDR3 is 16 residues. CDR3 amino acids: CASSKGLAGGLETQYF. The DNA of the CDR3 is TGTGCCAGTAGTAAAGGACTAGCGGGGGGGCTGGAGACCCAGTACTTC.

DNA of the CDR3: TGTGCCAGCAGCGTCCTCGGCGGGATCTCGAATGAGCAGTTCTTC. Encoded protein: CASSVLGGISNEQFF. The rearrangement links TRBV9 to TRBJ2-1, with TRBD2 as a possible D gene (6 bases). This CDR3 is 15 amino acids long. Trimming left V 2 bases short and J 7 bases short, with 16 bases between. The V gene's germline CDR1 is SGDLS and CDR2 YYNGEE.

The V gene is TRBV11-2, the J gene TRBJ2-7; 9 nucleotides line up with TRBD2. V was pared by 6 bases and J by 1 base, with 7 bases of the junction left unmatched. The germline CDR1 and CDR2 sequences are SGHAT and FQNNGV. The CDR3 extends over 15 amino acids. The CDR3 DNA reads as TGTGCCAGCAGGACAAATAGCGGGAGTTCCTACGAGCAGTACTTC. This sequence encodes CASRTNSGSSYEQYF.

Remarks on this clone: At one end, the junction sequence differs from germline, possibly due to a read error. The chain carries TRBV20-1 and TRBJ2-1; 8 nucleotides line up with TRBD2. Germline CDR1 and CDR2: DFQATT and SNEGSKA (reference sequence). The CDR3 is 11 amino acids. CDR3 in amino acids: CRASGYNEQFF. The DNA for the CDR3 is TGCAGGGCTAGCGGGTACAATGAGCAGTTCTTC.

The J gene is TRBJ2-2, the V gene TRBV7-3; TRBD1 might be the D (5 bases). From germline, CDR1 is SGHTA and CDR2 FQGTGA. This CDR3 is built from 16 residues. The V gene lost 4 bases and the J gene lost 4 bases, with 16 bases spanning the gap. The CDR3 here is CASSSSVGASTGELFF. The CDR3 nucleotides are TGTGCCAGCAGCTCATCGGTAGGGGCATCCACCGGGGAGCTGTTTTTT.

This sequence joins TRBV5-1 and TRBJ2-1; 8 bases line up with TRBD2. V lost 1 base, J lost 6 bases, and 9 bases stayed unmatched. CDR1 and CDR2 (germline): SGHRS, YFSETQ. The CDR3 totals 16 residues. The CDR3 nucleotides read TGCGCCAGCAGCTTGTTCCAGCTAGCGGGCTTCAATGAGCAGTTCTTC. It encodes CASSLFQLAGFNEQFF.

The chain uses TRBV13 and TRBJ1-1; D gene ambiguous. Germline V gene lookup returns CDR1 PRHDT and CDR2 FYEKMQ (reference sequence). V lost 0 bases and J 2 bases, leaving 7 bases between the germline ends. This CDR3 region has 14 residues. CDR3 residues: CASSLGTANTEAFF. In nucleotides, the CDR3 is TGTGCCAGCAGCTTAGGTACAGCCAACACTGAAGCTTTCTTT.

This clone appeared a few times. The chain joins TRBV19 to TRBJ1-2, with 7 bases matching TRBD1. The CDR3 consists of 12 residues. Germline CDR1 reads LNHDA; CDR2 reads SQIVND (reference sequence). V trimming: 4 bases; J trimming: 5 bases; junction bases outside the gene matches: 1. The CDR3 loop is CASSRTGYGYTF. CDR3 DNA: TGTGCCAGTAGTAGGACAGGTTATGGCTACACCTTC. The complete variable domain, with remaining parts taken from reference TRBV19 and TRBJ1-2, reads DGGITQSPKYLFRKEGQNVTLSCEQNLNHDAMYWYRQDPGQGLRLIYYSQIVNDFQKGDIAEGYSVSREKKESFPLTVTSAQKNPTAFYLCASSRTGYGYTFGSGTRLTVV.

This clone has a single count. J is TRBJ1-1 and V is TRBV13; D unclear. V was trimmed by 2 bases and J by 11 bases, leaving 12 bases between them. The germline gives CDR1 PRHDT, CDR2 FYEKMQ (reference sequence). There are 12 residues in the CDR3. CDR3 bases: TGTGCCAGCAGCTTAACGCTACGGGTGGCTTTCTTT. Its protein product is CASSLTLRVAFF.

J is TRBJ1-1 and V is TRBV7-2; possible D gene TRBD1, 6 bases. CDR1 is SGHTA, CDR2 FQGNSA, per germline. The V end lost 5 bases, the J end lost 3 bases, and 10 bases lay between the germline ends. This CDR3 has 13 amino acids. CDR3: CASSRRTDTEAFF. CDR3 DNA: TGTGCCAGCAGCCGGAGGACAGACACTGAAGCTTTCTTT.

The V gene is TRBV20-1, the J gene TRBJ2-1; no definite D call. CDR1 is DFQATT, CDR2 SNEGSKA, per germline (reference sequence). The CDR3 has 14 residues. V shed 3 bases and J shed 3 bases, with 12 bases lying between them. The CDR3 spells CSASLHANYNEQFF. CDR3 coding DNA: TGCAGTGCTAGTTTACACGCCAACTACAATGAGCAGTTCTTC.

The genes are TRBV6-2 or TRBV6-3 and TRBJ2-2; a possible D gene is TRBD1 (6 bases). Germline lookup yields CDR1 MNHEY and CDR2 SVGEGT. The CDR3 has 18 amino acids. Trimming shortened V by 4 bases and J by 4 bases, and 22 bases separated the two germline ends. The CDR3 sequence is CASSSLRLGALSTGELFF. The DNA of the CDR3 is TGTGCCAGCAGTTCCCTCCGATTGGGGGCGCTTTCCACCGGGGAGCTGTTTTTT.

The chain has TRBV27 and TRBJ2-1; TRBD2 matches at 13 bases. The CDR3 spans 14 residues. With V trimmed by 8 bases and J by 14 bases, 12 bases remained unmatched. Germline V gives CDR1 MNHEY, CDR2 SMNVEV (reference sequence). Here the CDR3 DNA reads TGTGCCAGCGGTCGACTAGCGGGAGGACTAACGGAGTTCTTC. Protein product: CASGRLAGGLTEFF.

The chain's CDR3 is CASSQGSGGYTF. CDR3 DNA: TGTGCCAGCAGTCAGGGTTCGGGTGGCTACACCTTC. The rearrangement uses TRBV2 and TRBJ1-2; D is possibly TRBD1 (5 bases). The CDR3 covers 12 residues. V lost 5 bases, J lost 7 bases, and 11 bases lay in between. The germline CDR1 and CDR2 sequences are SNHLY and FYNNEI.

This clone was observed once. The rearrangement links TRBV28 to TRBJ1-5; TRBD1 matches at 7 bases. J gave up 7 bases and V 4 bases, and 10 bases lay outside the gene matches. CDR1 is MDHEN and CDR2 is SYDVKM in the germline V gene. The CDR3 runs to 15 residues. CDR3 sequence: CASSSRLHRGQPQHF. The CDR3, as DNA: TGTGCCAGCAGTTCGCGGCTTCACAGGGGACAGCCCCAGCATTTT. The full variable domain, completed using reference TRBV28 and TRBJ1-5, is DVKVTQSSRYLVKRTGEKVFLECVQDMDHENMFWYRQDPGLGLRLIYFSYDVKMKEKGDIPEGYSVSREKKERFSLILESASTNQTSMYLCASSSRLHRGQPQHFGDGTRLSIL.

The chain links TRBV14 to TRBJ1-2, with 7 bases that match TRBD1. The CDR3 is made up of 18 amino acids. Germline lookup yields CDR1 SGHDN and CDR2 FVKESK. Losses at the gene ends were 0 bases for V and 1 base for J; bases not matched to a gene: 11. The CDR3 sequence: CASSQDRGRDRINYGYTF. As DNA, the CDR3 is TGTGCCAGCAGCCAAGATCGGGGCCGGGACAGAATTAACTATGGCTACACCTTC.

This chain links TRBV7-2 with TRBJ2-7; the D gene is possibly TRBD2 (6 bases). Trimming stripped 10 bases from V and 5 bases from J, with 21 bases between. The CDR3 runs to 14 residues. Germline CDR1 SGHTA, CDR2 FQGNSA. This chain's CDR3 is CATTWGRTTDEQYF. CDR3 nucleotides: TGTGCCACCACCTGGGGGAGGACCACGGACGAGCAGTACTTC.

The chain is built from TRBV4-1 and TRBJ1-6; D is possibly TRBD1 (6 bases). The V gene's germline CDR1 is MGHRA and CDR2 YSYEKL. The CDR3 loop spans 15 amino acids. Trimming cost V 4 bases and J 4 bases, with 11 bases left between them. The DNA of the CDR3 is TGCGCCAGCAGCCGCACAGGGCAATATAATTCACCCCTCCACTTT. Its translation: CASSRTGQYNSPLHF.

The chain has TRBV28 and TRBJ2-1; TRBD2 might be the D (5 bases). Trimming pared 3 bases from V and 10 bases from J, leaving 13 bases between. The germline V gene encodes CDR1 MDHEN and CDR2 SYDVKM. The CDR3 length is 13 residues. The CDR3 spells CASSLTGWEEQFF. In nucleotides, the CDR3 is TGTGCCAGCAGTTTGACGGGGTGGGAGGAGCAGTTCTTC.

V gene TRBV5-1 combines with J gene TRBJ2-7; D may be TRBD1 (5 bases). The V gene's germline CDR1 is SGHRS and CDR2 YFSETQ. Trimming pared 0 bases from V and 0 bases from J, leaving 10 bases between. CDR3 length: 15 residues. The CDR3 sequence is CASSLEVQGSYEQYF. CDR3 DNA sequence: TGCGCCAGCAGCTTGGAGGTCCAGGGCTCCTACGAGCAGTACTTC. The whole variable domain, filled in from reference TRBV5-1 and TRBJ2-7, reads KAGVTQTPRYLIKTRGQQVTLSCSPISGHRSVSWYQQTPGQGLQFLFEYFSETQRNKGNFPGRFSGRQFSNSRSEMNVSTLELGDSALYLCASSLEVQGSYEQYFGPGTRLTVT.

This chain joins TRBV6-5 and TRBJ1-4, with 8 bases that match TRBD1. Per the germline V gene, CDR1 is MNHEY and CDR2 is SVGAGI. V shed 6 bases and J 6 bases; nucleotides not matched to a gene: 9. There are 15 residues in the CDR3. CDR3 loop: CASRAFRGLDEKLFF. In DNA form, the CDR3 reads TGTGCCAGCAGAGCCTTCAGGGGGCTCGATGAAAAACTGTTTTTT.